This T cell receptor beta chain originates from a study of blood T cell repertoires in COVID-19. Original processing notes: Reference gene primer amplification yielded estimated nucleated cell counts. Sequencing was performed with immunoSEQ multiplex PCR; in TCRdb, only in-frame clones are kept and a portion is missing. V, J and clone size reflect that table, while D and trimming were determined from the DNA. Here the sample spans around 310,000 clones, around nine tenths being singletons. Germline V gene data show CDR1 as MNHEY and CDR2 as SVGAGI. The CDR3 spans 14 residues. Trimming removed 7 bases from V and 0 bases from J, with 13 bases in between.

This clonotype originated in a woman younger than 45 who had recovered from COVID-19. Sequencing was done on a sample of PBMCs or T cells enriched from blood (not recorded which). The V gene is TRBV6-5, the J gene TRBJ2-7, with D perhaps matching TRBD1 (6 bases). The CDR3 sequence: CASTYSTGSYEQYF. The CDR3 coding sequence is TGTGCCAGCACCTACTCGACAGGCTCCTACGAGCAGTACTTC.